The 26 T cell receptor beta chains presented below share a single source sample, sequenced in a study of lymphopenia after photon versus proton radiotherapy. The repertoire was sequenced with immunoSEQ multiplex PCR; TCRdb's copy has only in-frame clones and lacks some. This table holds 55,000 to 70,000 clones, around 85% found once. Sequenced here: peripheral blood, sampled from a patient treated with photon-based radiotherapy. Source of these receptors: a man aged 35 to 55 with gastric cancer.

The CDR3, as DNA: TGCGCCAGCAGCTTGGTTGGCAGCGTAGGGGAGACCCAGTACTTC. Protein product: CASSLVGSVGETQYF. This chain links TRBV5-1 with TRBJ2-5; no clear D. Germline CDR1 reads SGHRS; CDR2 reads YFSETQ. Trimming removed 0 bases at V and 5 bases at J, with 14 bases between. The length of the CDR3 is 15 residues.

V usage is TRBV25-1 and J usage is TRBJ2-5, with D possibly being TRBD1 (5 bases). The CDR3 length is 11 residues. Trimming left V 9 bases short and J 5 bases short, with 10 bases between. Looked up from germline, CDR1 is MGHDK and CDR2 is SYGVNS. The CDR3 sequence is CASSPGETQYF. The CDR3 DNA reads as TGTGCCAGTTCGCCAGGGGAGACCCAGTACTTC.

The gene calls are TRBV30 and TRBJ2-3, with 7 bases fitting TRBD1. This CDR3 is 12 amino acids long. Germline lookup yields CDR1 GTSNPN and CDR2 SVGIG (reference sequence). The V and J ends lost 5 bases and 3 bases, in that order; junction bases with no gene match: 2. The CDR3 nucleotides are TGTGCCTGGGACAGGGAGACAGATACGCAGTATTTT. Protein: CAWDRETDTQYF. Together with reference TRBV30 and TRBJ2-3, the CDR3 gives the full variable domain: SQTIHQWPATLVQPVGSPLSLECTVEGTSNPNLYWYRQAAGRGLQLLFYSVGIGQISSEVPQNLSASRPQDRQFILSSKKLLLSDSGFYLCAWDRETDTQYFGPGTRLTVL.

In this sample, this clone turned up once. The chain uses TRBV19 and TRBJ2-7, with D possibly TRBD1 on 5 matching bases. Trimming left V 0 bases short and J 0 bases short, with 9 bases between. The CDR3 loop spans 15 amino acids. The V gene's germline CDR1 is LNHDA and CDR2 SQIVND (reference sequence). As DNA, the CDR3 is TGTGCCAGTAGTATAGAACACAGGAGCTCCTACGAGCAGTACTTC. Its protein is CASSIEHRSSYEQYF.

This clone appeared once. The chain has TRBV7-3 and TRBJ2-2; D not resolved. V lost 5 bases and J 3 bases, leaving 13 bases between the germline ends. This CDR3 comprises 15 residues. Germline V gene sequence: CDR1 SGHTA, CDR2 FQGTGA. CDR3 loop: CASSPYGPDTGELFF. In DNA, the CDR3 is TGTGCCAGCAGCCCCTATGGACCGGACACCGGGGAGCTGTTTTTT. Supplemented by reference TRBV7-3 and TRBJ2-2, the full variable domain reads GAGVSQTPSNKVTEKGKYVELRCDPISGHTALYWYRQSLGQGPEFLIYFQGTGAADDSGLPNDRFFAVRPEGSVSTLKIQRTERGDSAVYLCASSPYGPDTGELFFGEGSRLTVL.

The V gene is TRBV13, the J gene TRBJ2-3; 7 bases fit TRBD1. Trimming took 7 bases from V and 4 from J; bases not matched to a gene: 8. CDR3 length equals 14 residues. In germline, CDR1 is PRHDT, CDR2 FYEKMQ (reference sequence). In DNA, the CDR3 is TGTGCCAGCACCCTCGGACAGGCGGCAGATACGCAGTATTTT. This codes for CASTLGQAADTQYF. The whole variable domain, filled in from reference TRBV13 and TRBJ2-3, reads AAGVIQSPRHLIKEKRETATLKCYPIPRHDTVYWYQQGPGQDPQFLISFYEKMQSDKGSIPDRFSAQQFSDYHSELNMSSLELGDSALYFCASTLGQAADTQYFGPGTRLTVL.

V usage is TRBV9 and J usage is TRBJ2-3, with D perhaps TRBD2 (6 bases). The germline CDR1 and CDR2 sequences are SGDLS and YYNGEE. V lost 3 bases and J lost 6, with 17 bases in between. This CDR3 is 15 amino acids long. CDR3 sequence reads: CASSGDLLEEDTQYF. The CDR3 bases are TGTGCCAGCAGCGGGGACTTGTTAGAGGAGGATACGCAGTATTTT.

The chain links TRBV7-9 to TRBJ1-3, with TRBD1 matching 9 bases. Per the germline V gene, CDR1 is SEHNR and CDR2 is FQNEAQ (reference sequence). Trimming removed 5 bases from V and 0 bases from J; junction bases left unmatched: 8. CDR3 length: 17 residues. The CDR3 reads CASSATGGRNSGNTIYF. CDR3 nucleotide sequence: TGTGCCAGCAGCGCCACAGGGGGCAGAAACTCTGGAAACACCATATATTTT.

CDR3 coding DNA: TGTGCCAGCAGTGAAGGGGCTGGTAGAGGTAATGAAAAACTGTTTTTT. Protein product: CASSEGAGRGNEKLFF. The chain recombines TRBV2 with TRBJ1-4; D is undetermined. V was pared by 1 base and J by 4 bases, with 13 bases between. The CDR3 is 16 residues long. Germline CDR1 reads SNHLY; CDR2 reads FYNNEI.

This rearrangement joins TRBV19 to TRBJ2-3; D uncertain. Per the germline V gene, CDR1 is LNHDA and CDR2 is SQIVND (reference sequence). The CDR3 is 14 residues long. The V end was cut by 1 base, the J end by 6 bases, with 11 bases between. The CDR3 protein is CASSIARFGDTQYF. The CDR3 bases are TGTGCCAGTAGTATAGCCAGGTTCGGGGATACGCAGTATTTT.

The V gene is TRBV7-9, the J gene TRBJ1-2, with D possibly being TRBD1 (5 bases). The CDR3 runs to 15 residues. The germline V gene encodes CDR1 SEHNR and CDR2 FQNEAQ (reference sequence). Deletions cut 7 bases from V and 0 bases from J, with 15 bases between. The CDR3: CASTPLGGANYGYTF. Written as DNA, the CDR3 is TGTGCCAGCACCCCTCTTGGGGGAGCTAACTATGGCTACACCTTC.

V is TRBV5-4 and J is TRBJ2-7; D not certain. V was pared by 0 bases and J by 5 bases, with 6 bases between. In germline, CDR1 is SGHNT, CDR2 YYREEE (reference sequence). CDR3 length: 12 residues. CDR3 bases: TGTGCCAGCAGCTTGGGGCTCAACGAGCAGTACTTC. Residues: CASSLGLNEQYF.

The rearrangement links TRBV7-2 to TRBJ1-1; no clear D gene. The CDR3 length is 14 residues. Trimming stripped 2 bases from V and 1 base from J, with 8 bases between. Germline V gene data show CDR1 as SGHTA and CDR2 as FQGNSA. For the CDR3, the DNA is TGTGCCAGCAGCTTACTTGGGGAGAACACTGAAGCTTTCTTT. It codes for CASSLLGENTEAFF.

CDR3 residues: CASSHNWEQYF. The CDR3 DNA sequence: TGTGCCAGCAGCCACAACTGGGAGCAGTACTTC. V is TRBV11-2 and J is TRBJ2-5; D perhaps matches TRBD2 (5 bases). Between the trimmed V and J ends, which lost 5 bases and 11 bases, there was a span of 12 bases. The CDR3 is made up of 11 amino acids. Germline V gene sequence: CDR1 SGHAT, CDR2 FQNNGV.

CDR3 in amino acids: CASSFSTGGSTDTQYF. DNA for the CDR3: TGTGCCAGCAGCTTCTCTACAGGGGGTAGCACAGATACGCAGTATTTT. The rearrangement uses TRBV7-3 and TRBJ2-3, with TRBD1 identical over 8 bases. The germline CDR1 and CDR2 sequences are SGHTA and FQGTGA. Germline trimming cut 3 bases from V and 0 bases from J; bases unmatched to any gene: 5. This CDR3 has 16 residues.

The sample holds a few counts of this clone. The CDR3 DNA reads as TGCAGCGTACCGCCGCGGGGAGGGAACACTGAAGCTTTCTTT. Translation: CSVPPRGGNTEAFF. The chain has TRBV29-1 and TRBJ1-1; no reliable D call. The germline V gene has CDR1 SQVTM and CDR2 ANQGSEA. The CDR3 is 14 amino acids. V was clipped by 6 bases and J by 1 base, with 15 bases between them.

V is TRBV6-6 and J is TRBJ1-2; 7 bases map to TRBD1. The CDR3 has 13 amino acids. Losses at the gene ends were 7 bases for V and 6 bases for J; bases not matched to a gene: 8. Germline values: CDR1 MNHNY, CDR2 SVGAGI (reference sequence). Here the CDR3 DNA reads TGTGCCAGCAAGGTCAGAGGGGGCGATGGCTACACCTTC. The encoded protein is CASKVRGGDGYTF.

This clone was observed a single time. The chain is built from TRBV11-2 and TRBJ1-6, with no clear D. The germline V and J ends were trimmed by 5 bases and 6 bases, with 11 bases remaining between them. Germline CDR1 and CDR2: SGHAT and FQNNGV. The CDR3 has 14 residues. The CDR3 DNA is TGTGCCAGCAGCCCCTACGGAGGTAATTCACCCCTCCACTTT. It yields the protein CASSPYGGNSPLHF.

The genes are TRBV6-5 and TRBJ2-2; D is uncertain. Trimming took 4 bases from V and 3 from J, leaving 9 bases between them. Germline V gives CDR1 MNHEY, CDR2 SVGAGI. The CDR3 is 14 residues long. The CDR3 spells CASSSPGYTGELFF. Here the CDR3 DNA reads TGTGCCAGCAGTTCACCAGGTTACACCGGGGAGCTGTTTTTT.

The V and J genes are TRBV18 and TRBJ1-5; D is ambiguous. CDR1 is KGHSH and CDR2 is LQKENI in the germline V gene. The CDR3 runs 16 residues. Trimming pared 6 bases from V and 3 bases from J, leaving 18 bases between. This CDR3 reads CASSIGGQTLNQPQHF. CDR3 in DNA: TGTGCCAGCTCCATAGGCGGGCAGACCCTCAATCAGCCCCAGCATTTT.

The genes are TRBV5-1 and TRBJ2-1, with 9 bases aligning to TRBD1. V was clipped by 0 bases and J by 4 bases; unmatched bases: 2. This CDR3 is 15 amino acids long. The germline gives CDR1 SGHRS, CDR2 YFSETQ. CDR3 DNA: TGCGCCAGCAGCTTGGCAGGGACAGGGTACAATGAGCAGTTCTTC. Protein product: CASSLAGTGYNEQFF.

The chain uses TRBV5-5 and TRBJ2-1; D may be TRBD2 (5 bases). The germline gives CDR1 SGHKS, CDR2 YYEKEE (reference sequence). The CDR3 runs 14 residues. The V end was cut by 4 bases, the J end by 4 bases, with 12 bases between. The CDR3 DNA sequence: TGTGCCAGCAGCCCGACCAGGACTTACAATGAGCAGTTCTTC. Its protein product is CASSPTRTYNEQFF.

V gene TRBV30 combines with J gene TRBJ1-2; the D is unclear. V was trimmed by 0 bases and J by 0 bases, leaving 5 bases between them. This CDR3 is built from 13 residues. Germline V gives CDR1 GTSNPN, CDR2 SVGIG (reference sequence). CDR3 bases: TGTGCCTGGAGTGTAGTGGCTAACTATGGCTACACCTTC. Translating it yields CAWSVVANYGYTF. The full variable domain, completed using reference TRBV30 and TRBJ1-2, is SQTIHQWPATLVQPVGSPLSLECTVEGTSNPNLYWYRQAAGRGLQLLFYSVGIGQISSEVPQNLSASRPQDRQFILSSKKLLLSDSGFYLCAWSVVANYGYTFGSGTRLTVV.

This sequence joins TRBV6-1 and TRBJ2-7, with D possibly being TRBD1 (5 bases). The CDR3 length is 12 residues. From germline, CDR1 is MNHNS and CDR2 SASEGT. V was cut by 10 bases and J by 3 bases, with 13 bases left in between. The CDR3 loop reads CATSRQGYEQYF. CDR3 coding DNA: TGTGCCACCTCGAGGCAGGGCTACGAGCAGTACTTC.

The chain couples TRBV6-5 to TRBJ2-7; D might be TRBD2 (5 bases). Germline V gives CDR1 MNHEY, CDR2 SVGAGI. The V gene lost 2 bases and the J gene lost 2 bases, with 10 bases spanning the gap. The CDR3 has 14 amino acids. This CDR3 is CASSYGGSTYEQYF. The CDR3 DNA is TGTGCCAGCAGTTACGGCGGGTCAACCTACGAGCAGTACTTC.

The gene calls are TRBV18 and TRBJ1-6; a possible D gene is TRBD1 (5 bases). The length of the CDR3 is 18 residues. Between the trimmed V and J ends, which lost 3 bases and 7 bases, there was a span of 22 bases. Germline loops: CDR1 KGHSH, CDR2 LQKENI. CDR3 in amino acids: CASSPRVQGFNVNSPLHF. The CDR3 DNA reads TGTGCCAGCTCACCCAGGGTCCAGGGCTTCAACGTAAATTCACCCCTCCACTTT.